A selection of T cell receptor beta chains follows, all from one sample in a study of blood T cell repertoires in COVID-19. Measured with immunoSEQ multiplex PCR; TCRdb has only the in-frame clones, and not every one. The profile shows about 240,000 clones, 80% to 90% of them singletons. Sequencing was performed on peripheral blood. The receptors here all came from a woman aged 80 or over with COVID-19, enrolled during active disease. The CDR3 runs from the conserved cysteine through the conserved F or W. A D gene is named only where the DNA matches it firmly. Clone size, where shown, is once, few, many, or a class for clones that have expanded.

>.|TRBV5-1|TRBD2|TRBJ2-7
CASSLPGTSGGAGEQYF
TGCGCCAGCAGCTTGCCCGGGACTAGCGGGGGGGCCGGCGAGCAGTACTTC
>.|TRBV28|.|TRBJ1-2
CASSGGEHGYTF
TGTGCCAGCAGTGGAGGGGAGCATGGCTACACCTTC
>.|TRBV18|.|TRBJ1-1
CASSPNLEGGDFF
TGTGCCAGCTCACCAAATTTGGAGGGAGGGGATTTCTTT
>.|TRBV24-1|.|TRBJ2-1
CATSRSQGYNEQFF
TGTGCCACCAGTAGGTCCCAGGGATACAATGAGCAGTTCTTC
>once|TRBV7-2|.|TRBJ1-1
CASSFTAVAEAFF
TGTGCCAGCAGCTTCACGGCGGTAGCTGAAGCTTTCTTT
>.|TRBV9|TRBD1|TRBJ1-3
CASSQGQGNTIYF
TGTGCCAGCAGCCAGGGACAGGGAAACACCATATATTTT
>.|TRBV19|TRBD1|TRBJ1-6
CASSKQGTLRGSPLHF
TGTGCCAGTAGTAAACAGGGGACCTTAAGGGGCTCACCCCTCCACTTT
>.|TRBV5-4|.|TRBJ2-7
CASSLRGTSYEQYF
TGTGCCAGCAGCCTGCGGGGTACCTCCTACGAGCAGTACTTC
>.|TRBV6-5|.|TRBJ2-5
CASMQETQYF
TGTGCCAGCATGCAGGAGACCCAGTACTTC
>.|TRBV18|.|TRBJ1-2
CASSPVQRAQLVTNYGYTF
TGTGCCAGCTCACCAGTTCAGAGGGCCCAACTGGTGACCAACTATGGCTACACCTTC
>.|TRBV10-3|.|TRBJ2-3
CAISPTGASTDTQYF
TGTGCCATTTCCCCGACAGGCGCTAGCACAGATACGCAGTATTTT
>.|TRBV6-5|TRBD1|TRBJ1-2
CASSPTGAGYTF
TGTGCCAGCAGCCCAACAGGGGCGGGCTACACCTTC
>.|TRBV5-1|.|TRBJ2-5
CASSPRTAVEETQYF
TGCGCCAGCAGCCCCCGGACAGCTGTAGAAGAGACCCAGTACTTC
>few|TRBV5-1|.|TRBJ1-1
CASSLGDRVGKTEAFF
TGCGCCAGCAGCTTGGGAGACAGAGTGGGGAAAACTGAAGCTTTCTTT
>.|TRBV2|.|TRBJ2-2
CASSETGYTGELFF
TGTGCCAGCAGTGAAACGGGATACACCGGGGAGCTGTTTTTT
>.|TRBV10-3|TRBD2|TRBJ2-3
CAISNLGLATDTQYF
TGTGCCATCAGCAATCTGGGACTAGCCACAGATACGCAGTATTTT
>once|TRBV5-1|TRBD1|TRBJ1-2
CASSYGQGADGYTF
TGCGCCAGCAGCTACGGACAGGGGGCGGATGGCTACACCTTC
>once|TRBV28|TRBD1|TRBJ1-4
CASSFVRDSSGEKLFF
TGTGCCAGCAGTTTTGTCCGGGACAGCTCGGGGGAAAAACTGTTTTTT
>.|TRBV7-9|.|TRBJ1-2
CASTLGGGKNGYTF
TGTGCCAGCACCCTAGGGGGGGGGAAGAATGGCTACACCTTC
>.|TRBV6-4|.|TRBJ2-5
CASSIGSGETQYF
TGTGCCAGCAGTATCGGGAGTGGGGAGACCCAGTACTTC
>.|TRBV2|.|TRBJ1-3
CASSVRTGSSGNTIYF
TGTGCCAGCAGTGTCCGGACGGGGAGCTCTGGAAACACCATATATTTT
>.|TRBV2|.|TRBJ2-1
CASSEAVRGHEQFF
TGTGCCAGCAGTGAAGCGGTCAGGGGACACGAGCAGTTCTTC
>.|TRBV27|.|TRBJ1-6
CASSLRAGNSPLHF
TGTGCCAGCAGTTTGAGGGCGGGGAATTCACCCCTCCACTTT
>.|TRBV11-2|TRBD1|TRBJ2-7
CASSTDRDRSYEQYF
TGTGCCAGCAGCACCGACAGGGACAGGTCCTACGAGCAGTACTTC
>few|TRBV18|TRBD1|TRBJ1-5
CASSSGGGHQPQHF
TGTGCCAGCTCATCAGGGGGTGGGCATCAGCCCCAGCATTTT
>.|TRBV12-3/TRBV12-4|TRBD1|TRBJ1-2
CASSSDRVYGYTF
TGTGCCAGCAGTTCAGACAGGGTTTATGGCTACACCTTC
>.|TRBV5-1|TRBD1|TRBJ1-6
CASSPRAGTGNNSPLHF
TGCGCCAGCAGCCCCCGTGCCGGGACAGGCAATAATTCACCCCTCCACTTT
>.|TRBV7-2|.|TRBJ2-5
CASSLDPRVVETQYF
TGTGCCAGCAGCTTGGACCCCAGGGTTGTTGAGACCCAGTACTTC